This T cell receptor (beta chain) was observed in a study of blood T cell repertoires in COVID-19. Study-wide background: Italy, Spain and the United States were the sources of the convalescent and acute COVID-19 samples. Sample material is recorded as cDNA or gDNA derived from T cells, B-cell-depleted T cells, or PBMCs.

In the original workflow: It was from reference gene primer amplification that nucleated cell counts were estimated. TCRdb's copy holds only in-frame clones and misses some; the assay was immunoSEQ multiplex PCR. Clonal size and the V and J genes are those of that table, whereas D and trimming came from the DNA. The top ten clones hold 2.5% to 3.5% of a sample with about 270,000 clones, about 87% of them seen once. Germline V gene lookup returns CDR1 SGHTA and CDR2 FQGTGA. This CDR3 region has 13 residues. The germline V and J ends were trimmed by 5 bases and 7 bases, with 9 bases remaining between them.

The sequenced sample consisted of PBMCs or T cells enriched from blood (not recorded which). The V gene is TRBV7-3, the J gene TRBJ1-6; the D gene is possibly TRBD1 (5 bases). This TCR was sampled from a woman between 45 and 65 years old who had recovered from COVID-19. The CDR3 is CASSEYRNSPLHF. CDR3 DNA: TGTGCCAGCAGCGAATACAGGAATTCACCCCTCCACTTT. Full variable domain (missing parts from reference TRBV7-3 and TRBJ1-6): GAGVSQTPSNKVTEKGKYVELRCDPISGHTALYWYRQSLGQGPEFLIYFQGTGAADDSGLPNDRFFAVRPEGSVSTLKIQRTERGDSAVYLCASSEYRNSPLHFGNGTRLTVT.